This T cell receptor (beta chain) was observed in a study of T cells in Graves' hyperthyroidism and ophthalmopathy. The germline CDR1 and CDR2 sequences are SQVTM and ANQGSEA. Trimming stripped 1 base from V and 3 bases from J, with 15 bases between. This CDR3 region has 15 residues. Amplification targeted TCR beta CDR3 regions from RNA transcripts. The primer set for the first-round RT-PCR of the TCR CDR3 was HTBI. MiXCR, applied by TCRdb to the multiplex PCR reads, yields one record per CDR3 protein. The sample includes roughly 700,000 distinct CDR3 sequences, around 15% seen only once; the top ten take roughly 10%. Out of over 7.5 ml of fresh peripheral blood came the PBMCs.

Material for sequencing was blood. The chain employs TRBV29-1 and TRBJ1-1; D possibly corresponds to TRBD1 (5 bases). The sequence was collected from a woman younger than 35 with Graves' hyperthyroidism. The CDR3 loop reads CSVEVPGSVDTEAFF. The CDR3 bases are TGCAGCGTTGAAGTACCAGGGTCGGTTGACACTGAAGCTTTCTTT.